These 29 T cell receptor beta chains share one sample of origin, sequenced in a study of T-cell reconstitution after alpha-beta-depleted transplantation in children. Molecular barcoding with unique molecular identifiers was used for the TCRbeta library. TCRdb independently ran MiXCR on the PCR reads; one entry per CDR3 protein. The repertoire holds roughly 790,000 distinct CDR3 sequences, with roughly 15% as singletons. The material sequenced was PBMCs, mostly from graft donor cells, taken 360 days after TCRalphabeta/CD19-depleted stem cell transplant. These receptors were collected from a male patient younger than 18 who had a stem cell transplant for acute lymphoblastic leukemia, so the T cells may come from the graft donor.

The chain links TRBV9 to TRBJ2-7, with D possibly matching TRBD1 (5 bases). Trimming left V 0 bases short and J 3 bases short, with 10 bases between. The CDR3 spans 14 residues. Germline V lookup: CDR1 SGDLS, CDR2 YYNGEE. The CDR3, as DNA: TGTGCCAGCAGCGTAGGTTCAGGGATCTACGAGCAGTACTTC. Its translation: CASSVGSGIYEQYF.

This clonotype has ten or more counts. The J gene is TRBJ2-5, the V gene TRBV12-3 or TRBV12-4; 14 bases align to TRBD2. V was clipped by 5 bases and J by 5 bases; unmatched bases: 10. This CDR3 is built from 17 residues. CDR3 in DNA: TGTGCCAGCAGTCAGGGACTAGCGGGAGCTCGGTGGGAGACCCAGTACTTC. This translates into CASSQGLAGARWETQYF.

The chain employs TRBV7-2 and TRBJ2-1, with D tentatively TRBD1 (6 bases). This CDR3 region has 16 residues. Germline CDR1 SGHTA, CDR2 FQGNSA. Trimming removed 2 bases at V and 10 bases at J, with 21 bases between. Here the CDR3 reads CASSLTRDTSSREQFF. CDR3 in DNA: TGTGCCAGCAGCTTAACCCGGGACACCAGTTCCCGGGAGCAGTTCTTC.

CDR3 nucleotide sequence: TGTGCCAGCAGTTTCCGACAGACTGAAGCTTTCTTT. Encoded protein: CASSFRQTEAFF. The V call is TRBV27, the J call TRBJ1-1; weak D call: TRBD1 (5 bases). CDR1 and CDR2 (germline): MNHEY, SMNVEV (reference sequence). The V end lost 3 bases, the J end lost 5 bases, and 7 bases lay between the germline ends. This CDR3 contains 12 residues.

On this clonotype itself: A much bigger clone sits one base away, suggesting this may be a read error. This chain joins TRBV4-1 and TRBJ2-5; 9 bases are shared with TRBD1. The CDR3 loop spans 15 amino acids. With 4 bases clipped from V and 9 bases from J, the junction kept 12 bases outside the gene matches. Germline CDR1 MGHRA, CDR2 YSYEKL. CDR3 in DNA: TGCGCCAGCAGCCTGTTAACAGGGGGCAGGGAGGCCCAGTACTTC. Translation: CASSLLTGGREAQYF.

This clonotype was detected many times. The V gene is TRBV27, the J gene TRBJ2-1; 9 bases match TRBD2. This CDR3 has 15 residues. Germline lookup yields CDR1 MNHEY and CDR2 SMNVEV (reference sequence). J lost 3 bases, V lost 5 bases, and 5 bases had no gene match. In nucleotides, the CDR3 is TGTGCCAGCAGTCCAACTAGCGGGTTCTACAATGAGCAGTTCTTC. Translating it yields CASSPTSGFYNEQFF.

This rearrangement joins TRBV5-5 to TRBJ1-2; maybe TRBD1 (6 bases). Germline CDR1 SGHKS, CDR2 YYEKEE (reference sequence). CDR3 length equals 15 residues. The V gene lost 4 bases and the J gene lost 0 bases, with 13 bases spanning the gap. CDR3 DNA: TGTGCCAGCAGCACACCGGGACAAACTAACTATGGCTACACCTTC. Translation: CASSTPGQTNYGYTF.

In this sample, this clonotype turned up a few times. The V gene is TRBV27, the J gene TRBJ2-3; possible D gene TRBD2, 6 bases. CDR1 MNHEY and CDR2 SMNVEV come from the germline V gene (reference sequence). V was clipped by 5 bases and J by 10 bases, with 13 bases between them. This CDR3 is 12 amino acids long. The CDR3 nucleotides read TGTGCCAGCAGTAGGGGCGGAGGGCCGCAGTATTTT. Protein sequence: CASSRGGGPQYF.

This clonotype was counted a few times. The V call is TRBV5-1, the J call TRBJ2-7; 10 positions agree with TRBD2. The J segment lost 3 bases and the V segment lost 1 base, leaving 1 base of the junction unmatched. This CDR3 region has 14 residues. The germline CDR1 and CDR2 sequences are SGHRS and YFSETQ. Here the CDR3 DNA reads TGCGCCAGCAGCTTGATAGCGGGGGGCTACGAGCAGTACTTC. It is translated as CASSLIAGGYEQYF.

The chain has TRBV7-9 and TRBJ2-6; 10 nucleotides agree with TRBD2. J gave up 4 bases and V 3 bases, and 6 bases lay outside the gene matches. This CDR3 has 17 residues. Germline V gene data show CDR1 as SEHNR and CDR2 as FQNEAQ (reference sequence). Here the CDR3 reads CASSFSSGSPGANVLTF. The CDR3 coding sequence is TGTGCCAGCAGCTTCTCTAGCGGGAGTCCGGGGGCCAACGTCCTGACTTTC.

This clonotype was recorded a few times. J is TRBJ2-7 and V is TRBV29-1; D is perhaps TRBD2 (6 bases). Germline V gene lookup returns CDR1 SQVTM and CDR2 ANQGSEA. This CDR3 comprises 12 residues. V lost 6 bases, J lost 1 base, and 10 bases lay in between. The CDR3 coding sequence is TGCAGCGTAGTTCTAGCGTCCTACGAGCAGTACTTC. It translates to CSVVLASYEQYF.

J is TRBJ2-7 and V is TRBV2; D perhaps matches TRBD2 (7 bases). V shed 0 bases and J shed 7 bases, with 16 bases lying between them. From germline, CDR1 is SNHLY and CDR2 FYNNEI. The CDR3 is 15 amino acids. The CDR3 reads CASSEARGRAEEQYF. The CDR3, as DNA: TGTGCCAGCAGTGAAGCGAGGGGGAGGGCGGAGGAGCAGTACTTC.

The rearrangement links TRBV5-6 to TRBJ2-7, with 7 bases lining up with TRBD1. Germline-derived CDR1 and CDR2 are SGHDT and YYEEEE. CDR3 length: 15 amino acids. V lost 2 bases to trimming and J lost 2 bases; unmatched junction nucleotides: 7. The CDR3 coding sequence is TGTGCCAGCAGCTTTTTTGACAGGGTAACCTACGAGCAGTACTTC. Protein product: CASSFFDRVTYEQYF.

This clonotype was found many times. The chain uses TRBV27 and TRBJ2-1, with D possibly matching TRBD1 (6 bases). Germline V gives CDR1 MNHEY, CDR2 SMNVEV (reference sequence). The CDR3 loop spans 14 amino acids. The ends were cut back, 6 bases at V and 4 bases at J, with 13 bases in the middle. In DNA form, the CDR3 reads TGTGCCAGCAGCCCTAGAAGGGGGTACAATGAGCAGTTCTTC. This sequence encodes CASSPRRGYNEQFF.

This chain joins TRBV5-1 and TRBJ2-7, with a possible D match to TRBD1 (6 bases). The ends were cut back, 4 bases at V and 0 bases at J, with 14 bases in the middle. CDR3 size: 15 residues. The germline V gene has CDR1 SGHRS and CDR2 YFSETQ. The DNA of the CDR3 is TGCGCCAGCAGCGTGACAGGTACCAGCTCCTACGAGCAGTACTTC. Its translation is CASSVTGTSSYEQYF.

Here the CDR3 reads CATAELLDRDTQYF. The CDR3 DNA follows: TGTGCCACCGCAGAACTCTTGGATCGAGATACGCAGTATTTT. This chain links TRBV15 with TRBJ2-3; D not resolved. The CDR3 is 14 amino acids. Per germline, CDR1 LNHNV and CDR2 YYDKDF (reference sequence). V shed 8 bases and J shed 5 bases, with 17 bases lying between them.

The genes are TRBV7-9 and TRBJ2-3; no clear D. The CDR3 has 12 residues. Germline CDR1 and CDR2: SEHNR and FQNEAQ (reference sequence). V lost 4 bases and J 5 bases, leaving 7 bases between the germline ends. The CDR3 loop is CASSYIQDTQYF. The CDR3, as DNA: TGTGCCAGCAGCTATATACAAGATACGCAGTATTTT.

The genes are TRBV5-1 and TRBJ2-7; D may correspond to TRBD1 or TRBD2 (6 bases each). This CDR3 spans 16 amino acids. Germline CDR1 SGHRS, CDR2 YFSETQ. Trimming took 2 bases from V and 0 from J, leaving 15 bases between them. CDR3 sequence: CASSFPQGGGSYEQYF. CDR3 in DNA: TGCGCCAGCAGCTTCCCACAGGGAGGAGGCTCCTACGAGCAGTACTTC.

The chain carries TRBV5-1 and TRBJ1-4, with D uncertain. Germline V gene sequence: CDR1 SGHRS, CDR2 YFSETQ. Trimming removed 0 bases at V and 4 bases at J, with 10 bases between. The CDR3 totals 15 residues. The CDR3, as DNA: TGCGCCAGCAGCTTGGGTCACAGTAATAATGAAAAACTGTTTTTT. Protein: CASSLGHSNNEKLFF.

This clonotype was counted a few times. The rearrangement links TRBV18 to TRBJ2-7; D unclear. The CDR3 runs 13 residues. Germline lookup yields CDR1 KGHSH and CDR2 LQKENI. V was clipped by 8 bases and J by 0 bases, with 11 bases between them. The CDR3, as DNA: TGTGCCAGCCTAGAAAAGAGCTCCTACGAGCAGTACTTC. It specifies CASLEKSSYEQYF.

This clonotype was seen a few times. This chain uses TRBV7-3 with TRBJ2-3; possible D gene TRBD2, 5 bases. V lost 0 bases and J lost 4, with 8 bases in between. Per the germline V gene, CDR1 is SGHTA and CDR2 is FQGTGA. The CDR3 has 14 residues. CDR3 region: CASSLTTRSDTQYF. The DNA for the CDR3 is TGTGCCAGCAGCTTAACTACTAGGTCAGATACGCAGTATTTT. The full variable domain, in which reference TRBV7-3 and TRBJ2-3 provide the parts outside the CDR3, is GAGVSQTPSNKVTEKGKYVELRCDPISGHTALYWYRQSLGQGPEFLIYFQGTGAADDSGLPNDRFFAVRPEGSVSTLKIQRTERGDSAVYLCASSLTTRSDTQYFGPGTRLTVL.

The chain employs TRBV7-6 and TRBJ2-3, with 8 bases matching TRBD1. CDR3 size: 15 residues. Per germline, CDR1 SGHVS and CDR2 FNYEAQ. The trim removed 1 base at V and 6 bases at J, leaving 6 bases unmatched. This chain's CDR3 is CASSLGAGGSDTQYF. CDR3 nucleotides: TGTGCCAGCAGCTTAGGGGCAGGGGGCTCTGATACGCAGTATTTT.

V and J are TRBV19 and TRBJ1-1; D perhaps matches TRBD1 (5 bases). CDR3 length: 13 amino acids. V gave up 5 bases and J gave up 8 bases, with 15 bases separating them. In germline, CDR1 is LNHDA, CDR2 SQIVND (reference sequence). CDR3: CASSGSGGLEAFF. The CDR3 DNA sequence: TGTGCCAGTAGTGGAAGCGGGGGGTTAGAAGCTTTCTTT.

The CDR3 bases are TGCGCCAGCAGCCCAGGACTGCCCCTAGGCAATGAGCAGTTCTTC. Translation: CASSPGLPLGNEQFF. V gene TRBV5-1 combines with J gene TRBJ2-1; perhaps TRBD2 as D (5 bases). Per germline, CDR1 SGHRS and CDR2 YFSETQ. Deletions cut 4 bases from V and 6 bases from J, with 17 bases between. CDR3 length: 15 residues.

A few counts support this clonotype. The chain joins TRBV3-1 to TRBJ1-5, with TRBD1 matching over 8 bases. The V and J ends lost 4 bases and 9 bases, in that order; junction bases with no gene match: 5. CDR3 length: 13 amino acids. Germline V CDR1 and CDR2: LGHDT, YNNKEL (reference sequence). DNA for the CDR3: TGTGCCAGCAGCCCCGGACAGGGCTGGCCCCAGCATTTT. This codes for CASSPGQGWPQHF. The full variable domain, its missing parts supplied by reference TRBV3-1 and TRBJ1-5, is DTAVSQTPKYLVTQMGNDKSIKCEQNLGHDTMYWYKQDSKKFLKIMFSYNNKELIINETVPNRFSPKSPDKAHLNLHINSLELGDSAVYFCASSPGQGWPQHFGDGTRLSIL.

The chain employs TRBV24-1 and TRBJ1-5; D perhaps matches TRBD1 (5 bases). The germline V and J ends were trimmed by 9 bases and 1 base, with 15 bases remaining between them. This CDR3 is 15 amino acids long. Germline CDR1 is KGHDR and CDR2 is SFDVKD. CDR3 residues: CATSGAGMSNQPQHF. In DNA, the CDR3 is TGTGCCACCTCTGGGGCAGGGATGAGCAATCAGCCCCAGCATTTT.

The rearrangement joins TRBV11-1 to TRBJ2-5, with D possibly being TRBD1 (6 bases). In germline, CDR1 is SGHAT, CDR2 FQDESV (reference sequence). The CDR3 extends over 18 amino acids. V lost 5 bases, J lost 0 bases, and 22 bases lay in between. The CDR3 DNA is TGTGCCAGCAGCATCGGGACAACGTACCTAGGACACCAAGAGACCCAGTACTTC. Translating gives CASSIGTTYLGHQETQYF.

This clonotype was counted a few times. This chain uses TRBV15 with TRBJ1-6, with D possibly matching TRBD1 (6 bases). This CDR3 spans 16 amino acids. Germline CDR1 LNHNV, CDR2 YYDKDF (reference sequence). The germline V and J ends were trimmed by 0 bases and 8 bases, with 14 bases remaining between them. The CDR3 region has the DNA TGTGCCACCAGCAGAGATTTGGGCAGGGGTTATTCACCCCTCCACTTT. It encodes CATSRDLGRGYSPLHF.

This clonotype occurred a few times. The DNA for the CDR3 is TGCAGTGCTAGCCGGGAGCTAGTAAACGGAAAGACCCAGTACTTC. Protein product: CSASRELVNGKTQYF. This chain joins TRBV20-1 and TRBJ2-5; a weak D match, TRBD2 (6 bases). Trimming pared 3 bases from V and 6 bases from J, leaving 20 bases between. The CDR3 length is 15 residues. Germline CDR1 DFQATT, CDR2 SNEGSKA (reference sequence).